This T cell receptor beta chain was sequenced during a study of blood T cell repertoires in COVID-19. The protocol was immunoSEQ multiplex PCR, while the TCRdb copy is restricted to in-frame clones and leaves out a portion. The profile shows tens of thousands of clones, about 86% of them singletons. The CDR3 has 15 residues. Germline V gene data show CDR1 as SGHNT and CDR2 as YYREEE (reference sequence). Trimming left V 5 bases short and J 6 bases short, with 19 bases between. Source material: peripheral blood. The chain couples TRBV5-4 to TRBJ2-3; D may be TRBD2 (6 bases). The receptor was derived from a woman of 80 years or more in a cohort sampled during active or convalescent COVID-19. The CDR3, as DNA: TGTGCCAGCAGAAACGTGGGCGGGAAGGGGGATACGCAGTATTTT. It codes for CASRNVGGKGDTQYF.